Below, 23 T cell receptor beta chains from the same sample are listed, as sequenced in a study of sequential checkpoint blockade in melanoma. The assay was immunoSEQ multiplex PCR, and TCRdb's table has in-frame clones only and misses some. This sample has 15,000 to 20,000 clones, with about 92% found just once. Specified treatment: randomized to nivolumab then ipilimumab (arm A) or the reverse (arm B). Sequencing was performed on CD8+ T cells sorted from blood (inferred from file names), taken from a patient given nivolumab and ipilimumab in sequence. The receptor set was obtained from a human donor with melanoma.

This chain links TRBV13 with TRBJ1-3, with D hard to call. V lost 4 bases and J lost 0, with 7 bases in between. In germline, CDR1 is PRHDT, CDR2 FYEKMQ (reference sequence). The CDR3 extends over 14 amino acids. This chain's CDR3 is CASSYTVSGNTIYF. Written as DNA, the CDR3 is TGTGCCAGCAGCTACACCGTCTCTGGAAACACCATATATTTT.

The V call is TRBV28, the J call TRBJ2-1; TRBD2 agrees at 14 bases. CDR3 length: 18 residues. V shed 3 bases and J 10 bases; nucleotides not matched to a gene: 14. The germline gives CDR1 MDHEN, CDR2 SYDVKM. The CDR3 loop reads CASSFETSGRAVFEEQFF. CDR3 nucleotides: TGTGCCAGCAGTTTCGAGACTAGCGGGAGGGCCGTTTTTGAGGAGCAGTTCTTC.

The chain uses TRBV18 and TRBJ2-7, with D maybe TRBD2 (7 bases). V was clipped by 8 bases and J by 3 bases, with 14 bases between them. Germline-derived CDR1 and CDR2 are KGHSH and LQKENI. The CDR3 runs 13 residues. CDR3 sequence: CASPQRDNYEQYV. The CDR3 DNA is TGTGCCAGCCCCCAGCGGGACAACTACGAGCAGTACGTC.

This clone is a singleton in its sample. The chain couples TRBV7-9 to TRBJ1-1; D call uncertain. Germline CDR1 and CDR2: SEHNR and FQNEAQ (reference sequence). The V end was cut by 5 bases, the J end by 3 bases, with 7 bases between. This CDR3 has 12 residues. The CDR3 DNA sequence: TGTGCCAGCAGCCGGGGATACACTGAAGCTTTCTTT. Amino acid sequence: CASSRGYTEAFF.

This chain uses TRBV29-1 with TRBJ2-7, with 7 bases fitting TRBD1. Germline CDR1 reads SQVTM; CDR2 reads ANQGSEA. The V and J ends lost 3 bases and 7 bases, in that order; junction bases with no gene match: 6. The CDR3 contains 12 residues. In DNA form, the CDR3 reads TGCAGCGTTGAGGGGACAGTCGGGGAGCAGTACGTC. Protein: CSVEGTVGEQYV.

The gene calls are TRBV4-1 and TRBJ1-1; D remains unclear. Trimming left V 1 base short and J 11 bases short, with 11 bases between. Germline CDR1 is MGHRA and CDR2 is YSYEKL. CDR3 length: 12 amino acids. The CDR3 coding sequence is TGCGCCAGCAGCCAAGGGGCCTCCGAGGCTTTCTTT. This codes for CASSQGASEAFF.

The chain is built from TRBV7-9 and TRBJ2-1; possible D gene TRBD2, 7 bases. V lost 8 bases, J lost 2 bases, and 10 bases lay in between. Germline V gives CDR1 SEHNR, CDR2 FQNEAQ (reference sequence). This CDR3 is 13 amino acids long. CDR3: CASGGGPYNEQFF. CDR3 DNA sequence: TGTGCCAGCGGGGGGGGGCCCTACAATGAGCAGTTCTTC.

V gene TRBV27 combines with J gene TRBJ1-5; no definite D call. The CDR3 is 15 residues long. Trimming removed 5 bases from V and 7 bases from J, with 18 bases in between. CDR1 is MNHEY and CDR2 is SMNVEV in the germline V gene (reference sequence). The CDR3 DNA reads as TGTGCCAGCAGTCCATACTCTTCGGTGAGGCAGCCCCAGCATTTT. Translating it yields CASSPYSSVRQPQHF.

This chain uses TRBV7-6 with TRBJ1-1; weak D call: TRBD1 (6 bases). The ends were cut back, 5 bases at V and 4 bases at J, with 17 bases in the middle. This CDR3 is 15 amino acids long. CDR1 and CDR2 from the germline V gene are SGHVS and FNYEAQ. The CDR3 here is CASSPEQGLGTEAFF. CDR3 DNA sequence: TGTGCCAGCAGCCCAGAACAGGGTTTGGGCACTGAAGCTTTCTTT.

This rearrangement joins TRBV5-8 to TRBJ2-7, with TRBD1 as a possible D gene (6 bases). Deletions cut 4 bases from V and 12 bases from J, with 17 bases between. This CDR3 has 12 amino acids. CDR1 SGHTS and CDR2 YDEGEE come from the germline V gene. The CDR3 reads CASSRVNRARYF. The CDR3 DNA reads TGTGCCAGCAGCCGGGTGAACAGGGCCAGGTACTTC.

The chain joins TRBV5-4 to TRBJ1-3, with 10 bases aligning to TRBD1. Germline CDR1 and CDR2: SGHNT and YYREEE (reference sequence). The CDR3 contains 16 residues. V shed 4 bases and J 2 bases; nucleotides not matched to a gene: 6. In nucleotides, the CDR3 is TGTGCCAGCAGCCTTCTGACAGGGGGCCCTGGAAACACCATATATTTT. Translated, it gives CASSLLTGGPGNTIYF.

The rearrangement uses TRBV5-6 and TRBJ1-1; D unresolved. Trimming removed 6 bases at V and 3 bases at J, with 12 bases between. Germline V gene lookup returns CDR1 SGHDT and CDR2 YYEEEE. This CDR3 is 13 amino acids long. In DNA form, the CDR3 reads TGTGCCAGCACCCTGAGGGTTTACACTGAAGCTTTCTTT. This sequence encodes CASTLRVYTEAFF.

The gene calls are TRBV9 and TRBJ1-3; D call uncertain. The V end lost 7 bases, the J end lost 0 bases, and 8 bases lay between the germline ends. The length of the CDR3 is 13 residues. Germline values: CDR1 SGDLS, CDR2 YYNGEE. CDR3 DNA sequence: TGTGCCAGCGTGGGAGGCTCTGGAAACACCATATATTTT. This gives the protein CASVGGSGNTIYF.

This rearrangement joins TRBV2 to TRBJ2-7; 12 bases align to TRBD2. The CDR3 is made up of 14 amino acids. The V gene's germline CDR1 is SNHLY and CDR2 FYNNEI. V lost 5 bases and J lost 4; bases outside the gene matches: 3. Here the CDR3 reads CASSPSGRVYEQYF. The CDR3 DNA is TGTGCCAGCAGTCCTAGCGGGAGGGTTTACGAGCAGTACTTC.

V gene TRBV29-1 combines with J gene TRBJ2-7; 7 nucleotides match TRBD1. This CDR3 has 14 residues. J was trimmed by 6 bases and V by 0 bases; bases with no gene match: 8. Germline V lookup: CDR1 SQVTM, CDR2 ANQGSEA. Written as DNA, the CDR3 is TGCAGCGTTGAAGAAACGATTTCAGGGGGCGAGCAGTACTTC. This encodes CSVEETISGGEQYF.

V gene TRBV28 combines with J gene TRBJ1-1; TRBD1 aligns across 9 bases. This CDR3 comprises 16 residues. Germline CDR1 and CDR2: MDHEN and SYDVKM. V shed 6 bases, J shed 5 bases, and the junction held 13 bases outside the gene matches. CDR3 DNA sequence: TGTGCCAGCAGACCAACGGGAGACAGGGGGTTGACTGAAGCTTTCTTT. Protein product: CASRPTGDRGLTEAFF. Full variable domain (missing parts from reference TRBV28 and TRBJ1-1): DVKVTQSSRYLVKRTGEKVFLECVQDMDHENMFWYRQDPGLGLRLIYFSYDVKMKEKGDIPEGYSVSREKKERFSLILESASTNQTSMYLCASRPTGDRGLTEAFFGQGTRLTVV.

J is TRBJ2-7 and V is TRBV5-6; D is unclear. The V end lost 4 bases, the J end lost 1 base, and 15 bases lay between the germline ends. Germline assignment: CDR1 SGHDT and CDR2 YYEEEE. CDR3 size: 15 residues. CDR3 nucleotide sequence: TGTGCCAGCAGCGCTACTGTACTCGTGTCCTACGAGCAGTACTTC. It encodes CASSATVLVSYEQYF.

V is TRBV19 and J is TRBJ2-1, with TRBD2 as a possible D gene (6 bases). Trimming took 3 bases from V and 6 from J, leaving 9 bases between them. The CDR3 totals 13 residues. From germline, CDR1 is LNHDA and CDR2 SQIVND (reference sequence). The CDR3 reads CASSILGGNEQFF. CDR3 sequence (DNA): TGTGCCAGTAGTATTCTGGGGGGCAATGAGCAGTTCTTC.

The chain employs TRBV4-1 and TRBJ1-4; the match to TRBD1 covers 11 bases. The CDR3 length is 20 residues. Germline V CDR1 and CDR2: MGHRA, YSYEKL. Trimming took 0 bases from V and 0 from J; bases not matched to a gene: 9. The CDR3 protein is CASSQDAPGTGGPTNEKLFF. Here the CDR3 DNA reads TGCGCCAGCAGCCAAGACGCCCCCGGGACAGGGGGACCAACTAATGAAAAACTGTTTTTT.

This clone was observed a single time. This rearrangement joins TRBV6-6 to TRBJ1-2, with D unresolved. Germline values: CDR1 MNHNY, CDR2 SVGAGI (reference sequence). The CDR3 consists of 13 residues. V lost 11 bases and J lost 1, with 14 bases in between. In DNA, the CDR3 is TGTGCCTCTCGAGGGCACCTTAACTATGGCTACACCTTC. Amino acid sequence: CASRGHLNYGYTF.

The J gene is TRBJ2-7, the V gene TRBV5-4; a weak D match, TRBD2 (5 bases). Germline assignment: CDR1 SGHNT and CDR2 YYREEE (reference sequence). Between the trimmed V and J ends, which lost 2 bases and 7 bases, there was a span of 16 bases. The CDR3 is made up of 14 amino acids. This CDR3 reads CASSFESTPGEQYF. Here the CDR3 DNA reads TGTGCCAGCAGCTTCGAGAGTACCCCGGGGGAGCAGTACTTC. The whole variable domain, remainder taken from reference TRBV5-4 and TRBJ2-7, is ETGVTQSPTHLIKTRGQQVTLRCSSQSGHNTVSWYQQALGQGPQFIFQYYREEENGRGNFPPRFSGLQFPNYSSELNVNALELDDSALYLCASSFESTPGEQYFGPGTRLTVT.

CDR3 DNA sequence: TGTGCCAGACTCGGGGCAGGGGGCAGGGACACTGAAGCTTTCTTT. This gives the protein CARLGAGGRDTEAFF. V usage is TRBV2 and J usage is TRBJ1-1, with 8 bases matching TRBD1. The V and J ends lost 9 bases and 3 bases, in that order; junction bases with no gene match: 12. The CDR3 loop spans 15 amino acids. Per germline, CDR1 SNHLY and CDR2 FYNNEI.

The gene calls are TRBV9 and TRBJ1-4; TRBD1 might be the D (6 bases). V was cut by 0 bases and J by 4 bases, with 16 bases left in between. Germline lookup yields CDR1 SGDLS and CDR2 YYNGEE. The CDR3 is made up of 17 amino acids. CDR3 in amino acids: CASSVAIETGLNEKLFF. The CDR3 nucleotides are TGTGCCAGCAGCGTAGCCATTGAGACAGGCCTTAATGAAAAACTGTTTTTT.